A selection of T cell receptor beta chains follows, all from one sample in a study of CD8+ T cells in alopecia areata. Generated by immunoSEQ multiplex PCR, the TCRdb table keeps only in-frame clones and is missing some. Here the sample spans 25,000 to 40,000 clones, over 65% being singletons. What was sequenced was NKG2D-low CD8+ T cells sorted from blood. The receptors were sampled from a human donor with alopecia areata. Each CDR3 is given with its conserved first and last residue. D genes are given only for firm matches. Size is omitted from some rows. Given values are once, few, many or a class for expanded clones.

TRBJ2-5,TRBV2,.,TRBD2,TGTGCCAGCAGTGAAGAAGGGGCTAGCGGGTTTCAAGAGACCCAGTACTTC,CASSEEGASGFQETQYF
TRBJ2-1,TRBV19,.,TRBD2,TGTGCCAGTAGCAGCGGGGGGCAGTACAATGAGCAGTTCTTC,CASSSGGQYNEQFF
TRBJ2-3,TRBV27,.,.,TGTGCCAGCAGTTGGAGCTTCACAGATACGCAGTATTTT,CASSWSFTDTQYF
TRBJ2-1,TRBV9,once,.,TGTGCCAGCAGCCCCCGGCTGGACAGTCCTCACAATGAGCAGTTCTTC,CASSPRLDSPHNEQFF
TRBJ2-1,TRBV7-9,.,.,TGTGCCAGCAGCCTCCTGAGCGCCATGACATCCTACAATGAGCAGTTCTTC,CASSLLSAMTSYNEQFF
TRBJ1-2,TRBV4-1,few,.,TGCGCCAGCAGCTTTGGACTTGTGGCGGATGGCTACACCTTC,CASSFGLVADGYTF
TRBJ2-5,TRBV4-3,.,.,TGCGCCAGCAGCCAAGAAGATGCGGGGGAGACCCAGTACTTC,CASSQEDAGETQYF
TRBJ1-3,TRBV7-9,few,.,TGTGCCAGCAGCTCTCCCTTGGGAAACACCATATATTTT,CASSSPLGNTIYF
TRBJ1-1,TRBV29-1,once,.,TGCAGCGCACAGGGTAGGGAGGTCACTGAAGCTTTCTTT,CSAQGREVTEAFF
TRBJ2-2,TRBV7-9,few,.,TGTGCCAGCAGCCCGAGAAACGCGGCAGCTTTT,CASSPRNAAAF
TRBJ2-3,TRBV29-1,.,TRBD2,TGCAGCGTTTTAGGCCTAGCGGAAGGCACAGATACGCAGTATTTT,CSVLGLAEGTDTQYF
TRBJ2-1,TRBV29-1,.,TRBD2,TGCAGCGTTGAGCACTCGGGACTAGCTTCCGATGAGCAGTTCTTC,CSVEHSGLASDEQFF
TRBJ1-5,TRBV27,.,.,TGTGCCAGCAGTGCGGCTCTGGGGCCCCAGCATTTT,CASSAALGPQHF
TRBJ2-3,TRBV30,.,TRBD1,TGTGCCTGGAGTGTAAGGGGACAGCACCGGAGGAACACAGATACGCAGTATTTT,CAWSVRGQHRRNTDTQYF
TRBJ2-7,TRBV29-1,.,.,TGCAGCGTTGGGTCAGGCTACGAGCAGTACTTC,CSVGSGYEQYF